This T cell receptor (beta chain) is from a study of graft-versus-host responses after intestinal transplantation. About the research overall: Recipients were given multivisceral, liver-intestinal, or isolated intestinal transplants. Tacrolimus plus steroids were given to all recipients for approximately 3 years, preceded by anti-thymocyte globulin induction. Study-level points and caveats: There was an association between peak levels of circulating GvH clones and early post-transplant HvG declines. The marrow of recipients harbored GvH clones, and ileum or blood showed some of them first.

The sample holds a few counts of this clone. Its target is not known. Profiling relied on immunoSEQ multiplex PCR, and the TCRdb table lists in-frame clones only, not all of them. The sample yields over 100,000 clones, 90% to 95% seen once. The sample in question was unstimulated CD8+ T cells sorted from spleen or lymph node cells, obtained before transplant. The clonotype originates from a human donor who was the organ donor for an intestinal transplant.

For the CDR3, the DNA is TGCGCCAGCAGCCAAGGGAGCTCTGGAAACACCATATATTTT. This translates into CASSQGSSGNTIYF. The V gene is TRBV4-1, the J gene TRBJ1-3, with D unclear. Trimming shortened V by 1 base and J by 0 bases, and 4 bases separated the two germline ends. CDR1 is MGHRA, CDR2 YSYEKL, per germline. The CDR3 totals 14 residues.